This TCR beta chain originates from a study of cytomegalovirus exposure and HLA in healthy donors. Libraries were prepared by immunoSEQ multiplex PCR; TCRdb keeps only in-frame clonotypes and omits some of them. The data contain more than 300,000 clones, roughly 85% of them singletons. This TCR was sampled from a woman in her late teens or twenties in good health and CMV-seronegative. The sample taken for sequencing was PBMCs.

DNA for the CDR3: TGTGCCCGGACAGGGGGCAGGAGCACTGAAGCTTTCTTT. Translation gives CARTGGRSTEAFF. V usage is TRBV30 and J usage is TRBJ1-1, with 11 bases identical to TRBD1. With V trimmed by 8 bases and J by 4 bases, 6 bases remained unmatched. CDR1 is GTSNPN and CDR2 is SVGIG in the germline V gene (reference sequence). The CDR3 runs 13 residues.